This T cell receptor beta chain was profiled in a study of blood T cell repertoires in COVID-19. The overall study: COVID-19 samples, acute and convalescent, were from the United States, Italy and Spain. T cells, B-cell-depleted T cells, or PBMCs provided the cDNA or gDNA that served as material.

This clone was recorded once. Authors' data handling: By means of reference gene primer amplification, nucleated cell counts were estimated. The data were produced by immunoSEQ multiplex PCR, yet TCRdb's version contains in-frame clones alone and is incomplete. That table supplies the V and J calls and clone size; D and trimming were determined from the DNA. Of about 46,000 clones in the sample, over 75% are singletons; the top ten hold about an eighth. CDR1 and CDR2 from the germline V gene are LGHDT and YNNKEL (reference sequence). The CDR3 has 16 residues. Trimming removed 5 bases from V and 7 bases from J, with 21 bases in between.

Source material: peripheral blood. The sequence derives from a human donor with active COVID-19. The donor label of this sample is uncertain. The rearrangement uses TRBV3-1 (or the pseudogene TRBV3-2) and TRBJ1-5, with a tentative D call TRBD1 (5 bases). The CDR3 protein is CASSSSSRGMEQPQHF. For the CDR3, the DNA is TGTGCCAGCAGCTCTAGCTCGCGGGGGATGGAACAGCCCCAGCATTTT.